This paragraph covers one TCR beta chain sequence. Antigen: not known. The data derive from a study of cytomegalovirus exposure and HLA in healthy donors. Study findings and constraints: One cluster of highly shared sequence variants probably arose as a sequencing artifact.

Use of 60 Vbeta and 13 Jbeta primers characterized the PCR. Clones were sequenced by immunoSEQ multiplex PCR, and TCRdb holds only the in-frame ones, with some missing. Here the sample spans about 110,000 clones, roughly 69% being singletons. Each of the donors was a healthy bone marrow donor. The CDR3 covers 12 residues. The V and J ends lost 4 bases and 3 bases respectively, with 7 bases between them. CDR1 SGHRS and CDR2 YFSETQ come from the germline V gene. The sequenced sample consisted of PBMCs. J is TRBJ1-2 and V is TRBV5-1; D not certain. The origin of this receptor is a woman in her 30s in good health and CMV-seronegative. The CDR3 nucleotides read TGCGCCAGCAGCAACGGTGACTATGGCTACACCTTC. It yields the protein CASSNGDYGYTF.